The T cell receptor (beta chain) described here comes from a study of graft-versus-host responses after intestinal transplantation. Study context: Recipients underwent multivisceral, liver-intestinal, or isolated intestinal transplants. All recipients got anti-thymocyte globulin induction, then tacrolimus and steroids for approximately 3 years. Study findings and constraints: Individuals carrying graft-donor T cell macrochimerism showed high graft-versus-host to host-versus-graft clonal ratios in allografts. The recipient marrow held GvH clones, and some of them showed up first in ileum or blood.

With regard to this clone: Its antigen is not identified.

Assay used: immunoSEQ multiplex PCR; TCRdb lists only in-frame clones, some missing. The profile shows 9,500 to 13,000 clones, 80% to 95% of them singletons. The CDR3 consists of 15 residues. Germline V gene data show CDR1 as ENHRY and CDR2 as SYGVKD. Trimming took 8 bases from V and 3 from J; bases not matched to a gene: 6. The TCR sequence derives from a human patient who received an intestinal transplant, so some T cells may come from the graft donor. The sample in question was PBMCs, obtained around 44 days after intestinal transplantation. The V and J genes are TRBV10-3 and TRBJ2-2, with 10 bases aligning to TRBD1. CDR3 region: CAIGSDRGDTGELFF. DNA for the CDR3: TGTGCCATCGGGTCGGACAGGGGGGACACCGGGGAGCTGTTTTTT.